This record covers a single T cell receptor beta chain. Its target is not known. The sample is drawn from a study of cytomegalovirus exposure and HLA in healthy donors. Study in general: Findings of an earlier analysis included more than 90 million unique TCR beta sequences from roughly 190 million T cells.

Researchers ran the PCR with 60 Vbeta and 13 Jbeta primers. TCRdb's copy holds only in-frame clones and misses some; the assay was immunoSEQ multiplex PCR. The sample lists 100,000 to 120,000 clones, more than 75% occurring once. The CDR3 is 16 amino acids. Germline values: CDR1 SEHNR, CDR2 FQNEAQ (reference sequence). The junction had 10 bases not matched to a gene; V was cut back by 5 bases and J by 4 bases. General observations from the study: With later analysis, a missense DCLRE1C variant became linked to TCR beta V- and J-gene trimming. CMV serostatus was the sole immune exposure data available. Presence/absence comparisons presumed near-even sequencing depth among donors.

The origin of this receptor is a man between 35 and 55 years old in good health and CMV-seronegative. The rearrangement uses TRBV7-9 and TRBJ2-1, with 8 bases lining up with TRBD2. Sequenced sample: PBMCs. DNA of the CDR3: TGTGCCAGCAGCCCGAAGCGGGGGTTCGGGTACAATGAGCAGTTCTTC. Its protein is CASSPKRGFGYNEQFF.